The 6 T cell receptor beta chains below were found in one sample sequenced in a study of blood T cell repertoires in COVID-19. Clones were sequenced by immunoSEQ multiplex PCR, and TCRdb holds only the in-frame ones, with some missing. The sample lists about 100,000 clones; approximately 88% were seen once. Sequencing used peripheral blood. The source of these receptors is a man at least 80 years old with acute or convalescent COVID-19.

This chain joins TRBV13 and TRBJ2-7; D perhaps matches TRBD1 (6 bases). Trimming removed 5 bases from V and 0 bases from J, with 11 bases in between. The CDR3 is 14 amino acids. CDR1 is PRHDT, CDR2 FYEKMQ, per germline (reference sequence). The DNA of the CDR3 is TGTGCCAGCAGCCAGACAGGAAGCTCCTACGAGCAGTACTTC. Translating it yields CASSQTGSSYEQYF.

The gene calls are TRBV19 and TRBJ1-1; 7 positions match TRBD1. The CDR3 extends over 14 amino acids. V was pared by 4 bases and J by 5 bases, with 7 bases of the junction left unmatched. The germline V gene encodes CDR1 LNHDA and CDR2 SQIVND (reference sequence). Written as DNA, the CDR3 is TGTGCCAGTAGTAGTACAGGGGTTCTTACTGAAGCTTTCTTT. Translation gives CASSSTGVLTEAFF.

The V call is TRBV7-3, the J call TRBJ2-6; 7 positions agree with TRBD1. CDR3 length: 17 amino acids. The germline V gene has CDR1 SGHTA and CDR2 FQGTGA. V dropped 3 bases and J dropped 0; count of bases not matched to a gene: 5. In DNA, the CDR3 is TGTGCCAGCAGCTTGGCGGACAGGCCCTCTGGGGCCAACGTCCTGACTTTC. It encodes CASSLADRPSGANVLTF.

The chain uses TRBV5-4 and TRBJ1-4; the D is unclear. This CDR3 has 14 residues. Trimming left V 0 bases short and J 4 bases short, with 7 bases between. In germline, CDR1 is SGHNT, CDR2 YYREEE (reference sequence). The CDR3 protein is CASSLGVHNEKLFF. In DNA, the CDR3 is TGTGCCAGCAGCTTGGGAGTTCATAATGAAAAACTGTTTTTT.

The CDR3 DNA is TGCGCCAGCAGCTTGACTAGCGGGGGTGTCGGGGAGCTGTTTTTT. Translation gives CASSLTSGGVGELFF. The V gene is TRBV5-1, the J gene TRBJ2-2; 11 bases map to TRBD2. The CDR3 contains 15 residues. Germline-derived CDR1 and CDR2 are SGHRS and YFSETQ. V lost 1 base to trimming and J lost 7 bases; unmatched junction nucleotides: 3.

This chain uses TRBV7-9 with TRBJ2-3; 10 nucleotides align to TRBD2. V gave up 4 bases and J gave up 4 bases; unmatched junction bases: 11. This CDR3 is built from 17 residues. Germline CDR1 and CDR2: SEHNR and FQNEAQ (reference sequence). The CDR3 region has the DNA TGTGCCAGCAGCTCAACTAGCGGGACTACCCATTCAGATACGCAGTATTTT. This gives the protein CASSSTSGTTHSDTQYF.